These T cell receptor beta chains were read from a single sample in a study of a mutant IDH1 vaccine in newly diagnosed glioma. Using immunoSEQ multiplex PCR, the repertoire was profiled, and TCRdb retains in-frame clones only, with some absent. The sample lists tens of thousands of clones; 83% were seen once. This specimen was PBMCs, taken from a glioma patient treated with radiotherapy, temozolomide or both. These receptor sequences come from a woman aged 45-60 years with glioma. CDR3s include the opening cysteine and the closing phenylalanine or tryptophan. Each record gives: clone size, CDR3 length, V gene, D gene, J gene, CDR3 DNA, CDR3 protein. A D gene is named only where the DNA matches it firmly. Not all rows give a size; the values are once, few, many and, for expanded clones, a class.

>few|15|TRBV19|TRBD1|TRBJ1-4
TGTGCCAGTAGAGACAGGGGTCGAGGTAATGAAAAACTGTTTTTT
CASRDRGRGNEKLFF
>NA|13|TRBV7-9|NA|TRBJ1-2
TGTGCCAGCAGCTTAAGGGAAAACTATGGCTACACCTTC
CASSLRENYGYTF
>few|13|TRBV7-2|NA|TRBJ2-7
TGTGCCAGCAGCCACCCCGTCCTACGAGATCAGTACTTC
CASSHPVLRDQYF
>NA|17|TRBV15|TRBD1|TRBJ1-2
TGTGCCACCAGCAGAGTACCGTCGACAGGGGCGGACTATGGCTACACCTTC
CATSRVPSTGADYGYTF
>NA|14|TRBV6-1|NA|TRBJ1-6
TGTGCCAGCAGTGAAATGACAGTGAATTCACCCCTCCACTTT
CASSEMTVNSPLHF
>NA|12|TRBV7-2|NA|TRBJ1-1
TGTGCCAGCAGCGACGACCACACTGAAGCTTTCTTT
CASSDDHTEAFF
>NA|16|TRBV6-1|NA|TRBJ2-7
TGTGCCAGCAGTGAAGCCCATAGGGGCGCCCCCTACGAGCAGTACTTC
CASSEAHRGAPYEQYF
>NA|14|TRBV15|NA|TRBJ1-1
TGTGCCACCAGCAGAGATCTCACGAACACTGAAGCTTTCTTT
CATSRDLTNTEAFF
>NA|12|TRBV11-3|NA|TRBJ2-3
TGTGCCAGCAGCTTGTCAGCAGATACGCAGTATTTT
CASSLSADTQYF
>NA|15|TRBV5-8|NA|TRBJ1-1
TGTGCCAGCAGCCAGGGCGATAGGATGAACACTGAAGCTTTCTTT
CASSQGDRMNTEAFF
>NA|15|TRBV6-6|NA|TRBJ1-1
TGTGCCAGCAACGGGGGGTCGGGGGGCGGAACTGAAGCTTTCTTT
CASNGGSGGGTEAFF
>NA|14|TRBV25-1|NA|TRBJ1-4
TGTGCCAGCAGAACGGACGGTAGGAATGAAAAACTGTTTTTT
CASRTDGRNEKLFF
>NA|15|TRBV5-6|TRBD1|TRBJ1-6
TGTGCCAGCAGCTGGAGGGACAGGGGGAATTCACCCCTCCACTTT
CASSWRDRGNSPLHF
>NA|14|TRBV4-1|NA|TRBJ1-1
TGCGCCAGCAGCCAAGAAATCAGGGACACTGAAGCTTTCTTT
CASSQEIRDTEAFF
>NA|15|TRBV6-1|TRBD1|TRBJ1-1
TGTGCCAGCAGTGAAGGCGGGACAGGGGGCACTGAAGCTTTCTTT
CASSEGGTGGTEAFF
>NA|15|TRBV12-5|NA|TRBJ1-2
TGTGCTAGTGGTTTGGTCCACATGCAGGGCGATGGCTACACCTTC
CASGLVHMQGDGYTF
>NA|11|TRBV11-3|NA|TRBJ2-5
TGTGCCAGCAGCTTAGAGGAGACCCAGTACTTC
CASSLEETQYF
>NA|14|TRBV19|NA|TRBJ1-1
TGTGCCAGTATCACATTACATGGTGGCGCTGAAGCTTTCTTT
CASITLHGGAEAFF
>NA|13|TRBV29-1|NA|TRBJ1-1
TGCAGCGCCCTTCGGCCTTTAGGGACTGAAGCTTTCTTT
CSALRPLGTEAFF
>NA|15|TRBV2|TRBD1|TRBJ1-5
TGTGCCAGCAGTGACAGGGGGGTTCGCAATCAGCCCCAGCATTTT
CASSDRGVRNQPQHF
>NA|14|TRBV10-3|NA|TRBJ1-5
TGTGCCATCAGTGAAAGGGCAGGGAGTCAGCCCCAGCATTTT
CAISERAGSQPQHF
>NA|14|TRBV10-3|NA|TRBJ2-3
TGTGCCATCAGTGGAGACGGCTACACAAGTACGCAGTATTTT
CAISGDGYTSTQYF
>once|15|TRBV5-1|NA|TRBJ2-2
TGCGCCAGCAGCTTGGAGGGGTTGCGGGCCGGGGAGCTGTTTTTT
CASSLEGLRAGELFF
>NA|15|TRBV6-5|TRBD1|TRBJ1-3
TGTGCCAGCAGTTACCTTGGACAGGCTGGGAACACCATATATTTT
CASSYLGQAGNTIYF
>NA|12|TRBV18|NA|TRBJ2-7
TGTGCCAGCACATTACAGGGCTCCGAGCAGTACTTC
CASTLQGSEQYF
>NA|16|TRBV7-9|NA|TRBJ1-6
TGTGCCAGCAGCCGGGTTGATGGACCTTACCATTCACCCCTCCACTTT
CASSRVDGPYHSPLHF
>once|13|TRBV5-1|NA|TRBJ1-5
TGCGCCAGCAGCACACAGGGTTTCGAACCCCAGCATTTT
CASSTQGFEPQHF